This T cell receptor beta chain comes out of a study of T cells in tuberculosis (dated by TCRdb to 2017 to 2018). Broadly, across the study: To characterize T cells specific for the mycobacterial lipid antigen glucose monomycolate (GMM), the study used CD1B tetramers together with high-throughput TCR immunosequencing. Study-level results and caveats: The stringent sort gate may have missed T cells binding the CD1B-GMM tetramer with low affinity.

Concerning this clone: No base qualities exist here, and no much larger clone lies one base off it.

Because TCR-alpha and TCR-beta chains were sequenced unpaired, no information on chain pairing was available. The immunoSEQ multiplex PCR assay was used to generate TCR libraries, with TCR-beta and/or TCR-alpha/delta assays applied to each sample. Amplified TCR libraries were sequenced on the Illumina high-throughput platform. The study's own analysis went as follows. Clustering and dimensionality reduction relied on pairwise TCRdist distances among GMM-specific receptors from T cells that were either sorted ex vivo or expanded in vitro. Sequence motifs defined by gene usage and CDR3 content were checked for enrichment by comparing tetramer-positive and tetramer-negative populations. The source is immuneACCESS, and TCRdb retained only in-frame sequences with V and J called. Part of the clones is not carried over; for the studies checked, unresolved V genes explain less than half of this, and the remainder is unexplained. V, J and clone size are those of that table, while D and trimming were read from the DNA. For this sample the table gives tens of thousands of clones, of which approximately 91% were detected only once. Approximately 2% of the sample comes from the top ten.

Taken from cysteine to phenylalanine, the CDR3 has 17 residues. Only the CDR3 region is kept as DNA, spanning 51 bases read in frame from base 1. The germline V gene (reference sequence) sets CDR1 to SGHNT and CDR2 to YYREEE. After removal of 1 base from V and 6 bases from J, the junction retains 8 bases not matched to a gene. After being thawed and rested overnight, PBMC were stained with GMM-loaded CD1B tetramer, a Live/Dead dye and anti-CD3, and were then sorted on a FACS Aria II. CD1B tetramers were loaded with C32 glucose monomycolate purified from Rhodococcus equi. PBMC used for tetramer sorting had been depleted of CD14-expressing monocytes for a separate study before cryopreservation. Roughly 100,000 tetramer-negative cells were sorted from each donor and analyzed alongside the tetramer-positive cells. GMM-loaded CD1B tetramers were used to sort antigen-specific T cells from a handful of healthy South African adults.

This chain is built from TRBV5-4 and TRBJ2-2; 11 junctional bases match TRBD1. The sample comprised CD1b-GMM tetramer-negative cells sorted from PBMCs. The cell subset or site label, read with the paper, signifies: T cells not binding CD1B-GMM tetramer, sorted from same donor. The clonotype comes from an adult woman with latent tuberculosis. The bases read TGTGCCAGCAGCTTGCCGGCTGGACAGGGGGCTTCCGGGGAGCTGTTTTTT. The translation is CASSLPAGQGASGELFF. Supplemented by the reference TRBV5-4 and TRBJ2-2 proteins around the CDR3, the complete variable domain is ETGVTQSPTHLIKTRGQQVTLRCSSQSGHNTVSWYQQALGQGPQFIFQYYREEENGRGNFPPRFSGLQFPNYSSELNVNALELDDSALYLCASSLPAGQGASGELFFGEGSRLTVL.